This entry concerns a single T cell receptor beta chain. This CDR3 has 16 amino acids. Trimming at V came to 1 base and at J to 5 bases, leaving 7 bases not matched to a gene. Germline CDR1 reads GTSNPN; CDR2 reads SVGIG (reference sequence). The data stem from a study of shared clonotypes between healthy human individuals. TCRdb keeps only in-frame clones here, not all; method: immunoSEQ multiplex PCR. This table holds about 2.3 million clones, just under 95% found once. The sequence was obtained from a man younger than 35 in good health. Some clones in this sample may be carry-over from other donors' samples. Sequencing was carried out using naive CD4+ T cells from PBMCs. Regarding subset: CD45RA+ positively selected. V gene TRBV30 combines with J gene TRBJ2-5; 13 nucleotides align to TRBD2. The CDR3 coding sequence is TGTGCCTGGAGTGAGGGACTAGCGGGAACGCGGGAGACCCAGTACTTC. Residues: CAWSEGLAGTRETQYF.